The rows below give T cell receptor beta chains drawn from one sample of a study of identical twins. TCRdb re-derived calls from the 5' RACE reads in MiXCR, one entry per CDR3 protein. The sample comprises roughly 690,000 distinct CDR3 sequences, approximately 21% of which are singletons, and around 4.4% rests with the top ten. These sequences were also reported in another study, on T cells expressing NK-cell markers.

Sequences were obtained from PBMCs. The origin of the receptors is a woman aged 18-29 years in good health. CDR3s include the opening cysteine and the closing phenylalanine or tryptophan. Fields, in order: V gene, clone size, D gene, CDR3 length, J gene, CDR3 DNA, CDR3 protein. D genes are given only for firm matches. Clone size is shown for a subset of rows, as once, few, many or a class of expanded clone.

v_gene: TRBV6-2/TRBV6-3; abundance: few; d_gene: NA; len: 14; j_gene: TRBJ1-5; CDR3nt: TGTGCCAGCAGTTCTCGGGCACTCAATCAGCCCCAGCATTTT; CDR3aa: CASSSRALNQPQHF
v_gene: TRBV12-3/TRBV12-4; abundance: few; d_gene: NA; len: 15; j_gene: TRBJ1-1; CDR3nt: TGTGCCAGCAGTGCCAGCGGGGCGACGAACACTGAAGCTTTCTTT; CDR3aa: CASSASGATNTEAFF
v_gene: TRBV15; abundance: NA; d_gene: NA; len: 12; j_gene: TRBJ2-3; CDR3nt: TGTGCCACCAGTAGAGACCTTTGGACGCAGTATTTT; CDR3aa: CATSRDLWTQYF
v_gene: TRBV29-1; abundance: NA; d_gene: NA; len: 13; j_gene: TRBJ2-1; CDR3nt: TGCAGCGTTCGGGCTAGTTTATACAATGAGCAGTTCTTC; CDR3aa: CSVRASLYNEQFF
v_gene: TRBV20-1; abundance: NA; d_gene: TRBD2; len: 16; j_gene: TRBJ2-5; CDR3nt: TGCAGTGCTACCGGGACTAGCGGGGTTTCGCAAGAGACCCAGTACTTC; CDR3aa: CSATGTSGVSQETQYF
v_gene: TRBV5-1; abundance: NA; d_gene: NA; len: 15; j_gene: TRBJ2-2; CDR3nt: TGCGCCAGCAGCTTGTTCGCCTCGAACACCGGGGAGCTGTTTTTT; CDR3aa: CASSLFASNTGELFF
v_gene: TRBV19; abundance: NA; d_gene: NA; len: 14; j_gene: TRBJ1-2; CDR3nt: TGTGCCAGTAGTATACTGGGGGAAGTCTATGGCTACACCTTC; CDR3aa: CASSILGEVYGYTF
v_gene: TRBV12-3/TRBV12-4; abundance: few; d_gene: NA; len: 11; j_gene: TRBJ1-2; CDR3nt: TGTGCCAGCAGTCAACGGGATGGCTACACCTTC; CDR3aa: CASSQRDGYTF
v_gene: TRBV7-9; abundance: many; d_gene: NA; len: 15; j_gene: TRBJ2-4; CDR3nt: TGTGCCAGCAGCCCCGCGGGGAGTCGCAAAAACATTCAGTACTTC; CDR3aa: CASSPAGSRKNIQYF
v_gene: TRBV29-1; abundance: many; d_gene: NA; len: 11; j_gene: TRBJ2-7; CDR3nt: TGCAGCGCCTCAAAAGGCTACGAGCAGTACTTC; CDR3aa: CSASKGYEQYF
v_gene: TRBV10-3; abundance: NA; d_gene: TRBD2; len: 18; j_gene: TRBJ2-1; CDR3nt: TGTGCCACCCGCCGCGAATTTCGTTGGGGGGGTAGAAGGAATGAGCAGTTCTTC; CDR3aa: CATRREFRWGGRRNEQFF
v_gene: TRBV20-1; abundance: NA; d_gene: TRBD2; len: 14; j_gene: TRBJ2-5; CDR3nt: TGCAGTGTCCCGCGGGGAGGGCAACAAGAGACCCAGTACTTC; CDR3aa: CSVPRGGQQETQYF
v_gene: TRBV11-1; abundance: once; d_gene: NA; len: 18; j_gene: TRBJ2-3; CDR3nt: TGTGCCAGCAGCTTAGCGCTGGCCGGCGGACCTATCACAGATACGCAGTATTTT; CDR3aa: CASSLALAGGPITDTQYF
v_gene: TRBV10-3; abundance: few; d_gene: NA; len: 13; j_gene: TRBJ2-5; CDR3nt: TGTGCCATCAGTCCGGGATTGGGAGAGACCCAGTACTTC; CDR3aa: CAISPGLGETQYF
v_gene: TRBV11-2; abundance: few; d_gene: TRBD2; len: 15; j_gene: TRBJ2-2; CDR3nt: TGTGCCAGCAGCTTACTAGCGGGGTTCCTCGGGGAGCTGTTTTTT; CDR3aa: CASSLLAGFLGELFF
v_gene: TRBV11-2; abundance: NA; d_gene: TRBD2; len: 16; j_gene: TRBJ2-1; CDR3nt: TGTGCCAGCAGCTTACTACTAGCGGGAGACTACAATGAGCAGTTCTTC; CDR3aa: CASSLLLAGDYNEQFF
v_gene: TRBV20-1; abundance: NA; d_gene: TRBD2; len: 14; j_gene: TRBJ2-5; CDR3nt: TGCAGTGCAGGGATGACTAGCGGCCAAGAGACCCAGTACTTC; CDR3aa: CSAGMTSGQETQYF
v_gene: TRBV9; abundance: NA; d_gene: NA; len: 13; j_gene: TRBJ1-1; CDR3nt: TGTGCCAGCAGCGTAGCCGTGGACACTGAAGCTTTCTTT; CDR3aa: CASSVAVDTEAFF
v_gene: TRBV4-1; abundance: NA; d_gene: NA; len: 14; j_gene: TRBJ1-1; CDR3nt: TGCGCCAGCAGCCCGGGGAGGGTGGAGACTGAAGCTTTCTTT; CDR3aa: CASSPGRVETEAFF
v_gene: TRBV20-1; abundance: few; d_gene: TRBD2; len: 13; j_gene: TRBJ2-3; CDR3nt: TGCAGTGCTACTGAGACCGCGCGGGGGACGCAGTATTTT; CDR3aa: CSATETARGTQYF
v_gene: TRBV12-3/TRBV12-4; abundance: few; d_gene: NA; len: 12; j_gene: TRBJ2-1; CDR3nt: TGTGCCAGCGGGACCGGGTCCCATGAGCAGTTCTTC; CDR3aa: CASGTGSHEQFF
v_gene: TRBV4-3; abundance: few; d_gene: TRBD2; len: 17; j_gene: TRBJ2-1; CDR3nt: TGCGCCAGCAGCCAAGAGGGCGGGAGGGCCAGGGGAAATGAGCAGTTCTTC; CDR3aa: CASSQEGGRARGNEQFF
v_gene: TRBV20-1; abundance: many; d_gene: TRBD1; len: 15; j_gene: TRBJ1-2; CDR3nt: TGCAGTGCTAGAGATCTGGGTGACAGGGACTATGGCTACACCTTC; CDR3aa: CSARDLGDRDYGYTF
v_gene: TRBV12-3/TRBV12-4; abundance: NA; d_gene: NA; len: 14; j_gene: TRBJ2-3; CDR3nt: TGTGCCAGCAGATTTAGGACAACCACAGATACGCAGTATTTT; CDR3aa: CASRFRTTTDTQYF
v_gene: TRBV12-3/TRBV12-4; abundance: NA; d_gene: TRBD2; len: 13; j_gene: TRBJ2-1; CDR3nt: TGTGCCAGCAGGCAGCGGGAGGAGGGTGAGCAGTTCTTC; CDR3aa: CASRQREEGEQFF
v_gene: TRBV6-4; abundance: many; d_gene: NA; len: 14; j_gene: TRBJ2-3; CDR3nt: TGTGCCAGCAAGGCGGGTTACAGCACAGATACGCAGTATTTT; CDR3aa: CASKAGYSTDTQYF
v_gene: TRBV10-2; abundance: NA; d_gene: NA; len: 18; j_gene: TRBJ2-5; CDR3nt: TGCGCCAGCAGGGCCCCCCCCGGACACGGTCCTTACCAAGAGACCCAGTACTTC; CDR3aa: CASRAPPGHGPYQETQYF
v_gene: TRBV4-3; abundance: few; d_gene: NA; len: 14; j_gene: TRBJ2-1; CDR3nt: TGCGCCAGCAGCCAAGATGTGCTAGCCGATGAGCAGTTCTTC; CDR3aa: CASSQDVLADEQFF
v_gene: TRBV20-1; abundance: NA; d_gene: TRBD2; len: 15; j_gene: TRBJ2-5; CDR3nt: TGCAGTGCAAGTCGGGGACTAGCGGAAGAGGGGACCCAGTACTTC; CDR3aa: CSASRGLAEEGTQYF
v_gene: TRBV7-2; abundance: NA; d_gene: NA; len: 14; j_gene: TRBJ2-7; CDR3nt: TGTGCCAGCAGCTTCTTCGCTACTACCTACGAGCAGTACTTC; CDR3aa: CASSFFATTYEQYF
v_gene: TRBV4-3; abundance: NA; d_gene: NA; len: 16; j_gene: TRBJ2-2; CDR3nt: TGCGCCAGCAGCCAGCGGCCAGAGGGGTACACCGGGGAGCTGTTTTTT; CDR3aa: CASSQRPEGYTGELFF
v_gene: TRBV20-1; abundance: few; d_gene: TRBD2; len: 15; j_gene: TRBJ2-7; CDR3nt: TGCAGTGCTACAGGGACTAGCGGGACCTCCTACGAGCAGTACTTC; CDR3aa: CSATGTSGTSYEQYF
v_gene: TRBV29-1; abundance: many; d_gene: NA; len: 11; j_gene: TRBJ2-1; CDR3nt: TGCAGCGTCGAAATCCTGCCTGAGCAGTTCTTC; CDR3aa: CSVEILPEQFF
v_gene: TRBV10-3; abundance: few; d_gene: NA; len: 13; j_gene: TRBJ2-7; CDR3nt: TGTGCCATCAGTGAGGACAGAGTCTACGAGCAGTACTTC; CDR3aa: CAISEDRVYEQYF
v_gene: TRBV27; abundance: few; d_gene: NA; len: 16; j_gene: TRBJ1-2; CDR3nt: TGTGCCAGCAGTTTAAGTATGGGATCTTCCCGGGGTGGCTACACCTTC; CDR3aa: CASSLSMGSSRGGYTF
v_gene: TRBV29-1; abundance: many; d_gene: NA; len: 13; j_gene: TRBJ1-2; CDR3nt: TGCAGCGTTATGACAGGATTAAACTATGGCTACACCTTC; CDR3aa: CSVMTGLNYGYTF
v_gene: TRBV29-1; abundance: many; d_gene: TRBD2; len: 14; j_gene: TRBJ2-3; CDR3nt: TGCAGCGTTGCTAAGCGGGGGAGTACAGATACGCAGTATTTT; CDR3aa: CSVAKRGSTDTQYF
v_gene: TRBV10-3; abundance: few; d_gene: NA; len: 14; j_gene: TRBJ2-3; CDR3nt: TGTGCCATCAGTGAGGACCGAGGGGAAGATACGCAGTATTTT; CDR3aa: CAISEDRGEDTQYF
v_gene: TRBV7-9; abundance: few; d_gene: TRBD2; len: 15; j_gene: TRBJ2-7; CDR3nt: TGTGCCAGCAGCTTGGGGACTAGCGGGGAGGACGAGCAGTACTTC; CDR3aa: CASSLGTSGEDEQYF
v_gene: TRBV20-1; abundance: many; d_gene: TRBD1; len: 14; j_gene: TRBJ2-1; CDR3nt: TGCAGTGCTAGAGACGACAGGGTTTACAATGAGCAGTTCTTC; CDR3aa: CSARDDRVYNEQFF